This TCR beta chain was sequenced during a study of human T cells and chemical hapten exposure. Study-level background: Predominantly women, the patients had alopecia areata, totalis or universalis. From small differences in pooled library volume came most of the variation in per-sample TCR yields.

V was clipped by 0 bases and J by 6 bases; unmatched bases: 0. Germline loops: CDR1 SGHAT, CDR2 FQNNGV. The CDR3 spans 14 residues. Each CDR3 protein is one row after TCRdb ran MiXCR on the RACE reads. The table records more than 50,000 distinct CDR3 sequences, about 7% of them present only once. Time point described: pre-sensitization, week 0. Treatment reported: therapeutic diphenylcyclopropenone sensitization with weekly scalp DPC. The table lists this clonotype with many counts. The material sequenced was whole blood, taken in connection with sensitization to the hapten diphenylcyclopropenone (DPC). This clonotype was sampled from a woman between 25 and 40 years old with alopecia areata. Some clones in this sample may be carry-over from other donors' samples. The gene calls are TRBV11-2 and TRBJ2-3, with 10 bases identical to TRBD2. Written as DNA, the CDR3 is TGTGCCAGCAGCTTAGATAGCGGGAGGGATACGCAGTATTTT. Residues: CASSLDSGRDTQYF.